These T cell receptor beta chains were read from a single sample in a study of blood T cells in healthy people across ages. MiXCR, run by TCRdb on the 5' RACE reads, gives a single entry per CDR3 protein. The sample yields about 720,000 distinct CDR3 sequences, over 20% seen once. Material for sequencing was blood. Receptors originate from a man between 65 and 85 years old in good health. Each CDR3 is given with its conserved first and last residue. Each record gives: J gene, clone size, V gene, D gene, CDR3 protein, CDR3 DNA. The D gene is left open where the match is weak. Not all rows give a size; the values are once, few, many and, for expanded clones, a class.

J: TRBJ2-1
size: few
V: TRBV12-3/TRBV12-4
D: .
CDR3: CASSLVTPWNAAISNYNEQFF
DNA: TGTGCCAGCAGTTTAGTTACCCCCTGGAATGCGGCGATATCAAACTACAATGAGCAGTTCTTC

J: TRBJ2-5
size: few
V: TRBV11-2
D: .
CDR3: CASSLDKVRQETQYF
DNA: TGTGCCAGCAGCTTAGATAAGGTCAGACAAGAGACCCAGTACTTC

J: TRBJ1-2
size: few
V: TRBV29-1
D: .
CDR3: CSVEGGDGYTF
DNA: TGCAGCGTTGAAGGAGGAGACGGCTACACCTTC

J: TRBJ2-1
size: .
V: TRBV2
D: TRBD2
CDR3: CASRRELAGAHEQFF
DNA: TGTGCCAGCAGGAGGGAGTTAGCGGGAGCACATGAGCAGTTCTTC

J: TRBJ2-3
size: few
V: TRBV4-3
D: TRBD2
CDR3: CASIPRTSGRTDTQYF
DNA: TGCGCCAGCATCCCCCGAACCAGCGGGAGAACAGATACGCAGTATTTT

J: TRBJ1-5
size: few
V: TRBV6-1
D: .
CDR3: CASSGGAAYQPQHF
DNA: TGTGCCAGCAGTGGAGGGGCAGCTTATCAGCCCCAGCATTTT

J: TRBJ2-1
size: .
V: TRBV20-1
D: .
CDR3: CSAKGGGGLNNEQFF
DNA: TGCAGTGCTAAAGGAGGTGGGGGCCTGAACAATGAGCAGTTCTTC

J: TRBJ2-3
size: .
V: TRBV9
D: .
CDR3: CASSLYTGSSTDTQYF
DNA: TGTGCCAGCAGCTTATACACAGGGAGCAGCACAGATACGCAGTATTTT

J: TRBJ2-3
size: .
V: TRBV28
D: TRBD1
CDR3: CANGGRGRADTQYF
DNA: TGTGCCAATGGGGGCAGGGGGCGTGCAGATACGCAGTATTTT

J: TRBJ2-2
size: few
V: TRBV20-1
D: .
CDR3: CSASGGLNTGELFF
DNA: TGCAGTGCTAGCGGGGGCCTGAACACCGGGGAGCTGTTTTTT

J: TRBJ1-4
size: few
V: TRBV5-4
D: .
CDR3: CASSLAPGDEKLFF
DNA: TGTGCCAGCAGCTTGGCGCCAGGGGATGAAAAACTGTTTTTT

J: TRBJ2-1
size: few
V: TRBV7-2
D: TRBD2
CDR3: CASSPRTSRRDEQFF
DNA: TGTGCCAGCAGCCCAAGGACTAGCCGGAGGGATGAGCAGTTCTTC

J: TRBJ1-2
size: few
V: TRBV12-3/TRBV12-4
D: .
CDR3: CASSFRSRGGYTF
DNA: TGTGCCAGCAGTTTTCGCTCCCGAGGGGGCTACACCTTC